The 21 T cell receptor beta chains below come from one sample, sequenced in a study of T-cell memory formation after mild COVID-19. TCRdb processed the 5' RACE reads anew with MiXCR; each CDR3 protein has one entry. The sample lists hundreds of thousands of distinct CDR3 sequences, about 15% occurring once. The sequenced sample consisted of PBMCs or a T cell subset sorted from them (not recorded which). Receptors originate from a man between 18 and 29 years old who had mild COVID-19 (a few samples of this study predate the infection). Cell type and time point are not known.

This clonotype was counted only a few times. This sequence joins TRBV25-1 and TRBJ1-1; D is unclear. The CDR3 sequence is 14 residues long. The germline V and J ends were trimmed by 0 bases and 1 base, with 6 bases remaining between them. Germline V CDR1 and CDR2: MGHDK, SYGVNS. The CDR3 sequence: CASSEYAGNTEAFF. In nucleotides, the CDR3 is TGTGCCAGCAGTGAATATGCCGGGAACACTGAAGCTTTCTTT.

This clonotype came up a few times. This chain connects TRBV20-1 to TRBJ2-5; no clear D gene. The CDR3 runs 15 residues. V dropped 6 bases and J dropped 1 base, with 18 bases sitting between them. Germline CDR1 reads DFQATT; CDR2 reads SNEGSKA (reference sequence). In nucleotides, the CDR3 is TGCAGTGCCGCCACCTGGGATTTAAGCCAAGAGACCCAGTACTTC. Amino acids: CSAATWDLSQETQYF.

This clonotype was counted at least ten times. The rearrangement joins TRBV10-3 to TRBJ1-2; D not resolved. CDR1 is ENHRY and CDR2 is SYGVKD in the germline V gene. Deletions cut 0 bases from V and 6 bases from J, with 8 bases between. CDR3 length: 13 residues. The CDR3 loop is CAISESIEDGYTF. CDR3 sequence (DNA): TGTGCCATCAGTGAGTCGATAGAGGATGGCTACACCTTC.

V and J are TRBV2 and TRBJ1-5; 9 positions agree with TRBD1. Germline trimming cut 6 bases from V and 9 bases from J; bases unmatched to any gene: 6. The length of the CDR3 is 13 residues. Germline V lookup: CDR1 SNHLY, CDR2 FYNNEI. The DNA of the CDR3 is TGTGCCAGCAGGGCAGGACAGGGGTGGCCCCAGCATTTT. Translated, it gives CASRAGQGWPQHF.

The CDR3 DNA is TGCAGTGCTAGTGGCCCGAATCGCCAGCATTTT. Amino acid sequence: CSASGPNRQHF. This sequence joins TRBV20-1 and TRBJ1-5; D unresolved. This CDR3 contains 11 residues. From germline, CDR1 is DFQATT and CDR2 SNEGSKA (reference sequence). V shed 3 bases and J shed 12 bases, with 12 bases lying between them.

CDR3 in amino acids: CATSGTVSSTDTQYF. DNA for the CDR3: TGTGCCACCAGTGGGACAGTATCCAGCACAGATACGCAGTATTTT. The V gene is TRBV24-1, the J gene TRBJ2-3; D may be TRBD1 (6 bases). The CDR3 covers 15 residues. Germline loops: CDR1 KGHDR, CDR2 SFDVKD. The germline V and J ends were trimmed by 5 bases and 0 bases, with 11 bases remaining between them.

V and J are TRBV15 and TRBJ2-2; 9 bases are a match to TRBD1. CDR1 is LNHNV, CDR2 YYDKDF, per germline (reference sequence). The V and J ends lost 3 bases and 1 base, in that order; junction bases with no gene match: 0. This CDR3 region has 15 residues. CDR3 amino acids: CATSRDRGNTGELFF. The CDR3 bases are TGTGCCACCAGCAGGGACAGGGGGAACACCGGGGAGCTGTTTTTT.

This clonotype was observed at least ten times. This sequence joins TRBV7-9 and TRBJ2-2; D unclear. V lost 1 base, J lost 0 bases, and 3 bases lay in between. CDR1 and CDR2 from the germline V gene are SEHNR and FQNEAQ (reference sequence). This CDR3 has 14 residues. CDR3 sequence (DNA): TGTGCCAGCAGCTTAGAAGCGAACACCGGGGAGCTGTTTTTT. Protein sequence: CASSLEANTGELFF.

In this sample, this clonotype turned up a few times. V and J are TRBV14 and TRBJ1-2; 11 bases fit TRBD1. Unmatched junction bases numbered 10, after V lost 1 base and J lost 3 bases. Germline values: CDR1 SGHDN, CDR2 FVKESK. This CDR3 has 18 amino acids. The CDR3 DNA follows: TGTGCCAGCAGCCAAGTGAAGGACAGGGGGCGCCTGGACTATGGCTACACCTTC. Amino acid sequence: CASSQVKDRGRLDYGYTF.

A few counts support this clonotype. The V call is TRBV11-2, the J call TRBJ2-7, with 9 bases identical to TRBD1. Germline trimming cut 4 bases from V and 5 bases from J; bases unmatched to any gene: 12. The CDR3 is 16 residues long. Germline CDR1 reads SGHAT; CDR2 reads FQNNGV. CDR3 amino acids: CASSSFGTGFLDEQYF. CDR3 DNA: TGTGCCAGCAGCTCTTTCGGGACAGGGTTTCTCGACGAGCAGTACTTC.

The chain's CDR3 is CASSNRRGTGELFF. CDR3 bases: TGTGCCAGCAGTAACAGGAGGGGGACCGGGGAGCTGTTTTTT. This sequence joins TRBV12-3 or TRBV12-4 and TRBJ2-2; possibly TRBD1 or TRBD2 for D (6 bases each). CDR3 length: 14 amino acids. Trimming cost V 5 bases and J 5 bases, with 12 bases left between them.

This chain links TRBV20-1 with TRBJ2-5; 9 bases line up with TRBD2. With V trimmed by 3 bases and J by 1 base, 6 bases remained unmatched. Germline values: CDR1 DFQATT, CDR2 SNEGSKA (reference sequence). The CDR3 sequence is 15 residues long. The CDR3 sequence is CSASGASGAQETQYF. The CDR3 DNA is TGCAGTGCTAGTGGGGCTAGCGGGGCCCAAGAGACCCAGTACTTC.

The chain couples TRBV20-1 to TRBJ2-5, with D hard to call. The V and J ends lost 2 bases and 3 bases respectively, with 25 bases between them. This CDR3 region has 18 residues. CDR1 is DFQATT and CDR2 is SNEGSKA in the germline V gene (reference sequence). The CDR3 protein is CSARSSVVSPGPEETQYF. The CDR3 DNA sequence: TGCAGTGCTAGAAGTTCGGTCGTTAGTCCGGGCCCTGAAGAGACCCAGTACTTC.

This rearrangement joins TRBV2 to TRBJ1-2; a possible D gene is TRBD1 (6 bases). The V end lost 8 bases, the J end lost 3 bases, and 10 bases lay between the germline ends. CDR1 is SNHLY and CDR2 is FYNNEI in the germline V gene. The CDR3 has 12 residues. In nucleotides, the CDR3 is TGTGCCAGCCACAGGGATGACTATGGCTACACCTTC. This encodes CASHRDDYGYTF.

The genes are TRBV4-3 and TRBJ2-1, with D perhaps assigned TRBD1 or TRBD2 (5 bases each). CDR3 length: 13 residues. CDR1 is LGHNA, CDR2 YSLEER, per germline. Between the trimmed V and J ends, which lost 6 bases and 5 bases, there was a span of 11 bases. The DNA of the CDR3 is TGCGCCAGCAGAAAATGGGGGAACAATGAGCAGTTCTTC. Protein product: CASRKWGNNEQFF.

The rearrangement joins TRBV7-2 to TRBJ1-2; D unresolved. The CDR3 sequence is 15 residues long. V lost 1 base and J lost 2, with 11 bases in between. In germline, CDR1 is SGHTA, CDR2 FQGNSA. CDR3: CASSLVGETNYGYTF. The CDR3 DNA is TGTGCCAGCAGCTTAGTTGGGGAAACAAACTATGGCTACACCTTC.

This clonotype has only a few counts. CDR3 sequence: CASSLQGFYDTQYF. CDR3 nucleotides: TGTGCCAGCAGCCTTCAGGGATTTTACGATACGCAGTATTTT. This rearrangement joins TRBV6-5 to TRBJ2-3; the D gene is possibly TRBD1 (5 bases). Germline values: CDR1 MNHEY, CDR2 SVGAGI. The CDR3 has 14 amino acids. With 6 bases removed from V and 6 bases from J, the gap between germline ends came to 16 bases.

This clonotype was recorded at least ten times. V gene TRBV6-5 combines with J gene TRBJ1-2; 7 nucleotides align to TRBD1. In germline, CDR1 is MNHEY, CDR2 SVGAGI. The V segment lost 0 bases and the J segment 4 bases; nucleotides outside the gene matches: 2. The CDR3 extends over 14 amino acids. The CDR3 bases are TGTGCCAGCAGTTACTCCGGGGACAGCTATGGCTACACCTTC. It yields the protein CASSYSGDSYGYTF.

This clonotype was found a few times. The chain carries TRBV4-2 and TRBJ2-3; a possible D gene is TRBD2 (5 bases). Germline V gene lookup returns CDR1 LGHNA and CDR2 YNFKEQ. V lost 5 bases to trimming and J lost 2 bases, with 11 bases between them. CDR3 length: 14 amino acids. DNA for the CDR3: TGTGCCAGCAGCGATCGGGAAACCACAGATACGCAGTATTTT. This codes for CASSDRETTDTQYF.

This clonotype appeared a few times. The J gene is TRBJ1-6, the V gene TRBV28; no reliable D call. Trimming removed 2 bases at V and 5 bases at J, with 7 bases between. There are 14 residues in the CDR3. Germline CDR1 is MDHEN and CDR2 is SYDVKM. The CDR3 DNA follows: TGTGCCAGCAGTTTACCACAGCATAATTCACCCCTCCACTTT. Translated, it gives CASSLPQHNSPLHF.

This clonotype was recorded a few times. The chain's CDR3 is CSALEEPHQPQHF. The CDR3 coding sequence is TGCAGTGCTCTGGAGGAGCCACATCAGCCCCAGCATTTT. The gene calls are TRBV20-1 and TRBJ1-5; D is uncertain. Germline V gives CDR1 DFQATT, CDR2 SNEGSKA (reference sequence). Trimming removed 5 bases from V and 5 bases from J, with 13 bases in between. The CDR3 consists of 13 residues.